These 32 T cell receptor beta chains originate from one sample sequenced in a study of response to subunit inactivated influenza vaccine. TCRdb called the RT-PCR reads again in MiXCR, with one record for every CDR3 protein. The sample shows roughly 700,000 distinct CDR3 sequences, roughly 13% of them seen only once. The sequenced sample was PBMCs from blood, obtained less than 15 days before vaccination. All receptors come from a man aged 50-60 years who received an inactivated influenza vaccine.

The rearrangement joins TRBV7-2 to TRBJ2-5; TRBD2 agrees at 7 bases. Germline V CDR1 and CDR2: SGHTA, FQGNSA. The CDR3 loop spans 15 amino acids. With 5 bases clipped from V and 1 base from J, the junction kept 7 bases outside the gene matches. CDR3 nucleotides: TGTGCCAGCAGCCCCCGGACTAGATCCCAAGAGACCCAGTACTTC. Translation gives CASSPRTRSQETQYF.

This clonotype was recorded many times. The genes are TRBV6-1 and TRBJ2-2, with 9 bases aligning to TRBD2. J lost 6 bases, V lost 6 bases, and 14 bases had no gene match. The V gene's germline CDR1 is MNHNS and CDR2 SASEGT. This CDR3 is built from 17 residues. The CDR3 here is CASRHLLLAGKPGELFF. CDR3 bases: TGTGCCAGCAGGCACCTCCTCCTAGCGGGAAAGCCCGGGGAGCTGTTTTTT.

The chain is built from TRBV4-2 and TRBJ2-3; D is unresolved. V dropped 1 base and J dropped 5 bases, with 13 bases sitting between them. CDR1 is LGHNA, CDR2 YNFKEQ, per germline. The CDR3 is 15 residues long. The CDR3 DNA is TGTGCCAGCAGCCAAGGCGTGGATAGCTTAGATACGCAGTATTTT. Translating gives CASSQGVDSLDTQYF.

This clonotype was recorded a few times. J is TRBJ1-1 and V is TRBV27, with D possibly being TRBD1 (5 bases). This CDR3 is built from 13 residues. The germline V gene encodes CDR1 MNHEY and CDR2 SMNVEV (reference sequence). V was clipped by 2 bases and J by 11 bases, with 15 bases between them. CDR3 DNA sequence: TGTGCCAGCAGTTTACGGGAGGGCAGGGAGGCTTTCTTT. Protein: CASSLREGREAFF.

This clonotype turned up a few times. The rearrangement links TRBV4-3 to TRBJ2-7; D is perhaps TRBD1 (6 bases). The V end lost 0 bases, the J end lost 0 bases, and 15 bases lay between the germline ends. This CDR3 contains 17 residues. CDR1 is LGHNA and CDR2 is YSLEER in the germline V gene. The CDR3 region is CASSQEAFDRTSYEQYF. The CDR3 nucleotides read TGCGCCAGCAGCCAAGAGGCCTTCGACAGGACCTCCTACGAGCAGTACTTC.

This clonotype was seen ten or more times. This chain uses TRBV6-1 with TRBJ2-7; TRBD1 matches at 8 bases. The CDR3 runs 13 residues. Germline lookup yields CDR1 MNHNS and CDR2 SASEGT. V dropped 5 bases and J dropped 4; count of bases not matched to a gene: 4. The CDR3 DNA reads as TGTGCCAGCAGTCGGGACAGGAATTACGAGCAGTACTTC. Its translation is CASSRDRNYEQYF.

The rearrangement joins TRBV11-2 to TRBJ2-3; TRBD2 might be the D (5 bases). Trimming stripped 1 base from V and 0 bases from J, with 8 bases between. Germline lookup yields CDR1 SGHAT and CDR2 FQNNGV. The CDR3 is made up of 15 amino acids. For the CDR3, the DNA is TGTGCCAGCAGCTTAGTGGACTCTAGCACAGATACGCAGTATTTT. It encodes CASSLVDSSTDTQYF.

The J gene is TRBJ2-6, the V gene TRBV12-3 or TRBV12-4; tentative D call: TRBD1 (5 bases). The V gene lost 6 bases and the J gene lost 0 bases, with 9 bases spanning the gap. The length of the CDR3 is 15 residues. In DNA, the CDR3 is TGTGCCAGCAGGAGACAGCACTCTGGGGCCAACGTCCTGACTTTC. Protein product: CASRRQHSGANVLTF.

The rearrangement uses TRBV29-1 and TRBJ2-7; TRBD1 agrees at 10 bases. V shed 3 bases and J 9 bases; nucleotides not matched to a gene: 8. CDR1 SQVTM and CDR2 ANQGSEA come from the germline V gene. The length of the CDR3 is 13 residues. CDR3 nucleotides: TGCAGCGTTGATCGGGACAGGGGAGCAGGGCAGTACTTC. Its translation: CSVDRDRGAGQYF.

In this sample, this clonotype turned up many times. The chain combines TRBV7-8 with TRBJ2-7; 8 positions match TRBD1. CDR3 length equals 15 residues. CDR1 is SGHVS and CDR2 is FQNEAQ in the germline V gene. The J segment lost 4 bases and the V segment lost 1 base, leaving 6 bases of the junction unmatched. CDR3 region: CASSLGSRGLYEQYF. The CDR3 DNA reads TGTGCCAGCAGCTTAGGTTCCAGGGGGCTATACGAGCAGTACTTC. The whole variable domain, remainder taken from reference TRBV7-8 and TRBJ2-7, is GAGVSQSPRYKVAKRGQDVALRCDPISGHVSLFWYQQALGQGPEFLTYFQNEAQLDKSGLPSDRFFAERPEGSVSTLKIQRTQQEDSAVYLCASSLGSRGLYEQYFGPGTRLTVT.

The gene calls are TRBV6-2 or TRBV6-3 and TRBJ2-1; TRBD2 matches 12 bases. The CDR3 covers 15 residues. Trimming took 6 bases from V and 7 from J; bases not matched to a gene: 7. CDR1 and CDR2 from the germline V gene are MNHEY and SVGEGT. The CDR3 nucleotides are TGTGCCAGCAGCCAACTAGCGGGGGGAGTGAATGAGCAGTTCTTC. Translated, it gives CASSQLAGGVNEQFF.

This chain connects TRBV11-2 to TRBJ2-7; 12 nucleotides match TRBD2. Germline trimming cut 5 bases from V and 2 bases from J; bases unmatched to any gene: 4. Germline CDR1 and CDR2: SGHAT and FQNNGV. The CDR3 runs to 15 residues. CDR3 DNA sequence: TGTGCCAGCAGCCGACTAGCGGGAGTGCCCTACGAGCAGTACTTC. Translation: CASSRLAGVPYEQYF.

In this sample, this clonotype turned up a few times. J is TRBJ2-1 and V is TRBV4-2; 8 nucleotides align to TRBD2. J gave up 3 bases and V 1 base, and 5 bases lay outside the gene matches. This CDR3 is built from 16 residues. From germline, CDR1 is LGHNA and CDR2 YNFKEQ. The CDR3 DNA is TGTGCCAGCAGCCAAGTAGCGGGGATGAACTACAATGAGCAGTTCTTC. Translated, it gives CASSQVAGMNYNEQFF.

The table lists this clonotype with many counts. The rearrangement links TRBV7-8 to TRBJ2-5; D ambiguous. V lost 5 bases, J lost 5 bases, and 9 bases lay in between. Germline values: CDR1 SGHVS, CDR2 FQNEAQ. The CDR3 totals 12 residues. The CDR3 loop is CASSPVPETQYF. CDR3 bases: TGTGCCAGCAGCCCGGTGCCGGAGACCCAGTACTTC.

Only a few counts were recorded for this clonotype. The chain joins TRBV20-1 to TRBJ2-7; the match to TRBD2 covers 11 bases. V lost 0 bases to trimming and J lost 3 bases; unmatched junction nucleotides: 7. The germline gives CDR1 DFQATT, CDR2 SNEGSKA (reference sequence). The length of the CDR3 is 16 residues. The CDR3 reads CSARDPLSGRGYEQYF. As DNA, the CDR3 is TGCAGTGCTAGAGACCCGCTTAGCGGGAGGGGCTACGAGCAGTACTTC.

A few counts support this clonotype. This CDR3 reads CASTPDLIGYTF. CDR3 in DNA: TGTGCCAGCACCCCGGATCTCATTGGCTACACCTTC. The rearrangement joins TRBV7-9 to TRBJ1-2; D is uncertain. The CDR3 length is 12 residues. V lost 7 bases to trimming and J lost 7 bases, with 13 bases between them. The germline gives CDR1 SEHNR, CDR2 FQNEAQ (reference sequence).

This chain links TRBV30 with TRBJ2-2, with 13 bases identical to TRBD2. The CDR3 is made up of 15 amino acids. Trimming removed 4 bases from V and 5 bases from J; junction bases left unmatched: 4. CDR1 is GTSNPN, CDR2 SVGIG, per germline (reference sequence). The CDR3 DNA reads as TGTGCCTGGACTCGGACTAGCGGGAGAACCGGGGAGCTGTTTTTT. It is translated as CAWTRTSGRTGELFF.

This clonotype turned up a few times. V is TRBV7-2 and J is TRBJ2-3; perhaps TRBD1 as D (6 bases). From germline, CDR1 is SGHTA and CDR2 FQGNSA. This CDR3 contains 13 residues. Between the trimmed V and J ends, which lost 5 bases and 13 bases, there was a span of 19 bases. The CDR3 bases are TGTGCCAGCAGCCAGGTGCCTTTAGCAGGGGAGTATTTT. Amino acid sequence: CASSQVPLAGEYF.

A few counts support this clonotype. CDR3 sequence reads: CSAHDTVADTQYF. In DNA form, the CDR3 reads TGCAGTGCCCACGATACGGTGGCAGATACGCAGTATTTT. The chain employs TRBV20-1 and TRBJ2-3, with D unresolved. Trimming stripped 6 bases from V and 4 bases from J, with 14 bases between. From germline, CDR1 is DFQATT and CDR2 SNEGSKA (reference sequence). The CDR3 spans 13 residues.

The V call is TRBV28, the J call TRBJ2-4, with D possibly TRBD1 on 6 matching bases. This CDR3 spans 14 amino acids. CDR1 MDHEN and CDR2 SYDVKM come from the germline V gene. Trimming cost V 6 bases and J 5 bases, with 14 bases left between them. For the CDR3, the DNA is TGTGCCAGCAGACCCACAGGGCCACAAAACATTCAGTACTTC. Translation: CASRPTGPQNIQYF. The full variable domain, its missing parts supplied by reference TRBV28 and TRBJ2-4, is DVKVTQSSRYLVKRTGEKVFLECVQDMDHENMFWYRQDPGLGLRLIYFSYDVKMKEKGDIPEGYSVSREKKERFSLILESASTNQTSMYLCASRPTGPQNIQYFGAGTRLSVL.

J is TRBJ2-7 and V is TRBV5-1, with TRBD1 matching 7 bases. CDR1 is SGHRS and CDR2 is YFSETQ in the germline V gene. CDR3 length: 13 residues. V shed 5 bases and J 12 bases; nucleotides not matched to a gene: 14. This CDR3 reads CASRPTGTPRAYF. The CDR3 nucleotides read TGCGCCAGCAGACCGACAGGGACACCTAGGGCGTACTTC.

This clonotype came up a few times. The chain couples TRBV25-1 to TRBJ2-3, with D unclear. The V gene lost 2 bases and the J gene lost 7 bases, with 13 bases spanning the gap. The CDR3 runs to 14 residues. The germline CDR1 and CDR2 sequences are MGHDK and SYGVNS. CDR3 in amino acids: CASSEPTAGYTQYF. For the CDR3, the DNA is TGTGCCAGCAGTGAACCGACTGCAGGATATACGCAGTATTTT.

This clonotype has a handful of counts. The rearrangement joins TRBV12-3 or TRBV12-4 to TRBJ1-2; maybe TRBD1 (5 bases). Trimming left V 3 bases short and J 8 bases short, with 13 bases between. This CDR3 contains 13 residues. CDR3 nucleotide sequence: TGTGCCAGCAGTTTCCGTATACAGGACGGCTACACCTTC. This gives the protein CASSFRIQDGYTF.

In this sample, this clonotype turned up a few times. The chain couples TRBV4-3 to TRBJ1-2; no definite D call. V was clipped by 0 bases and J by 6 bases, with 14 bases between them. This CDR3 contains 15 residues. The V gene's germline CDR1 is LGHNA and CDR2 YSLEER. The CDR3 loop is CASSQEFGLGHGYTF. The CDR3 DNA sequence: TGCGCCAGCAGCCAAGAATTTGGGTTAGGTCATGGCTACACCTTC.

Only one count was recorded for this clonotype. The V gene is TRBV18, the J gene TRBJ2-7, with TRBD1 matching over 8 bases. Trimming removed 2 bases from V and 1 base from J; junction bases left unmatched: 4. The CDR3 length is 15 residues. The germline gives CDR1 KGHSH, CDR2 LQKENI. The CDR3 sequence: CASSPVGQASYEQYF. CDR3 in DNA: TGTGCCAGCTCACCAGTGGGACAGGCGTCCTACGAGCAGTACTTC.

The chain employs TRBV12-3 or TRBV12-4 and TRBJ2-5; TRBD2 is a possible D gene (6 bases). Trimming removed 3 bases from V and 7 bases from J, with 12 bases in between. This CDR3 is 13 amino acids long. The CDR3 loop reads CASSFGEAGTQYF. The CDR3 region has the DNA TGTGCCAGCAGTTTCGGGGAGGCAGGGACCCAGTACTTC.

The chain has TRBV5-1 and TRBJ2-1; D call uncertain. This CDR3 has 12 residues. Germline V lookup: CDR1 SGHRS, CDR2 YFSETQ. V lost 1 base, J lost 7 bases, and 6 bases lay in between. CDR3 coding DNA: TGCGCCAGCAGCTTGCAGTTTAATGAGCAGTTCTTC. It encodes CASSLQFNEQFF.

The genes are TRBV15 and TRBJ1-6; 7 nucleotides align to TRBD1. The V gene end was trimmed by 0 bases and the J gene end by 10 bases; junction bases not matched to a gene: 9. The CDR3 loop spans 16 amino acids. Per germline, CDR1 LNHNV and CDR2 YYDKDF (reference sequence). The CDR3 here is CATSRDPTGSGSPLHF. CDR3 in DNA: TGTGCCACCAGCAGAGATCCGACAGGGTCCGGATCACCCCTCCACTTT.

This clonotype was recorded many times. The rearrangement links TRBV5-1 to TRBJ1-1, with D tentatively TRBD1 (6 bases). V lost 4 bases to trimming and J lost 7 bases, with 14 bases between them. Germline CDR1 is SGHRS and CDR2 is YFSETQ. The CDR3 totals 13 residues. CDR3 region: CASSPEQGIEAFF. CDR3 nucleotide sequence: TGCGCCAGCAGCCCCGAACAGGGTATTGAAGCTTTCTTT.

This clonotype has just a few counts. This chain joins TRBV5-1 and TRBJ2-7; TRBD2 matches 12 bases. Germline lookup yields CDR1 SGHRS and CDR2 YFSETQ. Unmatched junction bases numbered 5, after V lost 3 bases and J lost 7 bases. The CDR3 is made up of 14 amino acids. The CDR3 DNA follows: TGCGCCAGCAGCTCGACTAGCGGGAGAGAGGAGCAGTACTTC. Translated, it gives CASSSTSGREEQYF.

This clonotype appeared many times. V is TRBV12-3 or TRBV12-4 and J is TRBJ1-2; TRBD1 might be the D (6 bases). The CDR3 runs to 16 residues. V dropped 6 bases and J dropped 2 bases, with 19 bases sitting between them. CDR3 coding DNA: TGTGCCAGCAGACAGGGTCAGGGATCCCGCAACTATGGCTACACCTTC. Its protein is CASRQGQGSRNYGYTF.

CDR3 DNA: TGTGCCAGTAGTACCCTGGGCACGTCCCTTAATCAGCCCCAGCATTTT. Amino acid sequence: CASSTLGTSLNQPQHF. The rearrangement links TRBV19 to TRBJ1-5; D remains ambiguous. This CDR3 has 16 residues. The V end lost 4 bases, the J end lost 4 bases, and 17 bases lay between the germline ends. Looked up from germline, CDR1 is LNHDA and CDR2 is SQIVND (reference sequence). Based on the CDR3 plus reference TRBV19 and TRBJ1-5, the full variable domain is DGGITQSPKYLFRKEGQNVTLSCEQNLNHDAMYWYRQDPGQGLRLIYYSQIVNDFQKGDIAEGYSVSREKKESFPLTVTSAQKNPTAFYLCASSTLGTSLNQPQHFGDGTRLSIL.